This TCR beta chain was found in a study of blood T cell repertoires in COVID-19 (dated by TCRdb to 2020 to 2022). Turning to the overall study: Samples from collaborators originated in the United States, Italy and Spain and spanned both the acute and convalescent phases of COVID-19. The prospective study material was composed of cDNA or gDNA derived from T cells, B-cell-depleted T cells, or PBMCs. The repertoires were made available in a free public database intended to serve as a resource for research on the immune response to SARS-CoV-2. The dataset comprised deeply sampled blood TCRbeta repertoires from subjects exposed to, actively infected with, or recovered from COVID-19. Sample metadata almost always included a de-identified subject ID, COVID-19 status, age in years and sex. The samples were drawn from two sources: the first 160 participants of the ongoing ImmuneRACE study, and 1,000 to 1,500 subjects contributed by 6 global collaborators. Where available, HLA class I and class II types were taken from metadata supplied by the sample provider and were not determined by assay-based typing. What the work shows at the level of the full study, not this receptor alone: The quantity of clinical and demographic metadata differed by source and by participant and was supplied without curation.

V gives up 6 bases and J gives up 1 base, and the segment between their germline ends measures 13 bases. Including the terminal cysteine and phenylalanine, the CDR3 comprises 15 residues. Just CDR3 DNA is preserved here, 45 bases in frame from base 1. The germline V gene sets CDR1 to KGHSH and CDR2 to LQKENI. Comments on this clone: Its specific antigen is unknown. Per-nucleotide qualities are absent, and no much larger clonotype sits a single base away.

The immunoSEQ Assay, a bias-controlled multiplex PCR, was used to amplify TCRbeta CDR3 regions from genomic DNA. In the source study's methods: The number of nucleated cells in each sample was estimated by amplification of reference gene primers within the assay. Sequence reads were collapsed and filtered to measure the absolute abundance of every unique TCRbeta CDR3 rearrangement. For each sample, productive Simpson clonality was calculated by taking the square root of Simpson's diversity index across productive rearrangements. TCRdb took over this immuneACCESS table, retaining in-frame rearrangements with V and J assigned. Such tables are incomplete; in checked studies, under half of the missing clones stem from an unresolved V gene, and the remainder is unexplained. The DNA was the basis for D and trimming; V, J and clone size are from that table. The sample table lists roughly 190,000 clones, 82% of them with a count of one. The ten largest make up under 6.5% of the sample.

In the prospective study, participants were roughly 18 to 100 years old, resided in about two dozen geographic areas of the United States, and were enrolled through a virtual design. Cohort assignment in the prospective study relied on participant-reported clinical history from a screening survey and a study questionnaire. In the prospective study, whole blood, serum and a nasopharyngeal or oropharyngeal swab were collected from each participant by mobile phlebotomists. Participants in the prospective study had the option to provide additional blood draws and questionnaires over an approximately 2-month period. Before DNA extraction, prospective study blood samples were shipped either frozen or at room temperature.

This clonotype was sampled from a woman aged 55-69 years with acute COVID-19. The sample consisted of PBMCs or T cells enriched from blood (not recorded which). This sequence uses TRBV18 and TRBJ1-5; the D gene is unclear. For the CDR3, the sequence is CASSRGGPSNQPQHF. The DNA sequence is as follows: TGTGCCAGCTCCCGAGGAGGGCCAAGCAATCAGCCCCAGCATTTT.